The sequence of this T cell receptor (beta chain) was determined in a study of OX40 agonist ivuxolimab in advanced cancers. Study conclusions and caveats: At 0.1 to 3.0 mg/kg, CD4+ and CD8+ blood T cells expanded clonally by week 6.

TCRdb keeps only in-frame clones here, not all; method: immunoSEQ multiplex PCR. The profile covers tens of thousands of clones, with about 94% appearing a single time and 0.95% to 1.3% taken by the ten largest. Comment on this clone: The antigen is not known. At the DNA level, this CDR3 is encoded by other sequences in the same sample as well.

The CDR3 runs 12 residues. J was trimmed by 2 bases and V by 10 bases; bases with no gene match: 2. Germline CDR1 reads WSHSY; CDR2 reads SAAADI. This receptor was taken from an adult with an advanced solid tumor such as melanoma, head and neck, liver or kidney cancer. Sequenced here: CD4+ or CD8+ T cells sorted from blood, sampled in a trial of the OX40 agonist ivuxolimab. The chain has TRBV10-2 and TRBJ1-5; 7 bases line up with TRBD1. CDR3 in amino acids: CATGTGNQPQHF. DNA of the CDR3: TGCGCCACCGGGACAGGCAATCAGCCCCAGCATTTT.